The entry that follows covers one T cell receptor beta chain sequence. Its target is unknown. The ends were cut back, 0 bases at V and 5 bases at J, with 11 bases in the middle. The germline CDR1 and CDR2 sequences are LNHDA and SQIVND (reference sequence). The CDR3 runs to 14 residues. Investigators profiled TCR beta VDJ and CDR3 from genomic DNA template. TCRdb re-derived calls from the reads in MiXCR, one entry per CDR3 protein. The sample records around 180,000 distinct CDR3 sequences, under 50% being singletons. Before being chosen for sequencing, patients had shown CD8+CD57+ cell expansion by flow cytometry. The data were obtained in a study of CD8+CD57+ T cells in acquired aplastic anemia. Study at large: Sorted CD4+ plus CD8+ cells gave DNA averaging 3.2 ug. General study points: With respect to CD8+ Simpson's diversity, patients and controls did not differ significantly. Overlap between patients and controls comprised roughly 30 CD8+ CDR3 sequences.

What was sequenced was sorted CD4+, CD8+, or CD8+CD57+ T cells (not recorded which) from PBMCs. The TCR originated in a human donor with aplastic anemia. The chain uses TRBV19 and TRBJ2-7, with D perhaps matching TRBD1 (5 bases). CDR3 amino acids: CASSIDRAGDEQYF. The CDR3 bases are TGTGCCAGTAGTATAGACAGGGCTGGGGACGAGCAGTACTTC. Combining the CDR3 with reference TRBV19 and TRBJ2-7 gives the whole variable domain DGGITQSPKYLFRKEGQNVTLSCEQNLNHDAMYWYRQDPGQGLRLIYYSQIVNDFQKGDIAEGYSVSREKKESFPLTVTSAQKNPTAFYLCASSIDRAGDEQYFGPGTRLTVT.